The 20 T cell receptor beta chains below come from one sample, sequenced in a study of shared clonotypes between healthy human individuals. The protocol was immunoSEQ multiplex PCR, while the TCRdb copy is restricted to in-frame clones and leaves out a portion. The data hold roughly 380,000 clones, with approximately 97% observed a single time. The sample was memory CD8+ T cells sorted from blood. The subset here: CD45RO+ cells pooled with CCR7-negative TemRA cells. These receptors came from a man aged 25-45 years in good health.

This chain links TRBV10-3 with TRBJ2-1, with D perhaps TRBD2 (5 bases). In germline, CDR1 is ENHRY, CDR2 SYGVKD. The CDR3 sequence is 12 residues long. Trimming shortened V by 2 bases and J by 8 bases, and 7 bases separated the two germline ends. The DNA for the CDR3 is TGTGCCATCAGTGAGGAGGACTATGAGCAGTTCTTC. The encoded protein is CAISEEDYEQFF.

The rearrangement joins TRBV5-1 to TRBJ2-5; TRBD1 is a possible D gene (6 bases). CDR1 SGHRS and CDR2 YFSETQ come from the germline V gene. The CDR3 totals 13 residues. Trimming pared 4 bases from V and 3 bases from J, leaving 10 bases between. The CDR3 nucleotides read TGCGCCAGCAGCCAACACAGGGAAGAGACCCAGTACTTC. Its translation: CASSQHREETQYF.

The chain has TRBV19 and TRBJ2-1; a weak D match, TRBD2 (6 bases). V lost 2 bases, J lost 8 bases, and 22 bases lay in between. CDR3 size: 17 residues. Germline CDR1 reads LNHDA; CDR2 reads SQIVND (reference sequence). This CDR3 reads CASSITGSGASGDEQFF. CDR3 sequence (DNA): TGTGCCAGTAGTATAACGGGTAGCGGAGCGAGCGGTGATGAGCAGTTCTTC.

This sequence joins TRBV5-1 and TRBJ2-7; TRBD1 or TRBD2 may be the D gene (5 bases each). Germline V gives CDR1 SGHRS, CDR2 YFSETQ. The length of the CDR3 is 14 residues. The V gene lost 5 bases and the J gene lost 0 bases, with 12 bases spanning the gap. CDR3 loop: CASSLVGPSYEQYF. DNA for the CDR3: TGCGCCAGCAGTCTGGTGGGACCCTCCTACGAGCAGTACTTC.

The rearrangement uses TRBV6-1 and TRBJ2-1; no firm D call. V was cut by 6 bases and J by 0 bases, with 6 bases left in between. CDR1 is MNHNS and CDR2 is SASEGT in the germline V gene. The CDR3 extends over 13 amino acids. The CDR3 loop reads CASRTLSYNEQFF. CDR3 DNA: TGTGCCAGCAGGACTCTCTCCTACAATGAGCAGTTCTTC.

This chain joins TRBV10-1 and TRBJ2-7, with unresolved D. V was shortened by 4 bases and J by 2 bases, with 9 bases between the two germline ends. The CDR3 contains 13 residues. Germline assignment: CDR1 WNHNN and CDR2 SYGVQD (reference sequence). The CDR3 loop reads CASSADIAYEQYF. In DNA form, the CDR3 reads TGCGCCAGCAGTGCAGACATCGCCTACGAGCAGTACTTC.

The chain has TRBV5-1 and TRBJ2-3; D gene unclear. The CDR3 is made up of 14 amino acids. With 6 bases removed from V and 0 bases from J, the gap between germline ends came to 11 bases. Germline V gene sequence: CDR1 SGHRS, CDR2 YFSETQ. Written as DNA, the CDR3 is TGCGCCAGCAACACCTTAGGGAGCACAGATACGCAGTATTTT. Its translation: CASNTLGSTDTQYF.

The chain combines TRBV30 with TRBJ2-7, with D perhaps matching TRBD2 (6 bases). V was shortened by 3 bases and J by 1 base, with 13 bases between the two germline ends. The CDR3 is made up of 14 amino acids. Germline values: CDR1 GTSNPN, CDR2 SVGIG (reference sequence). The CDR3 sequence is CAWSDLAFSYEQYF. For the CDR3, the DNA is TGTGCCTGGAGCGATCTAGCGTTTTCCTACGAGCAGTACTTC.

This chain uses TRBV6-5 with TRBJ1-5, with TRBD1 as a possible D gene (6 bases). This CDR3 region has 13 residues. V was pared by 2 bases and J by 5 bases, with 7 bases between. CDR1 and CDR2 from the germline V gene are MNHEY and SVGAGI. The CDR3 nucleotides read TGTGCCAGCAGTTACAGGGGGGATCAGCCCCAGCATTTT. Its translation is CASSYRGDQPQHF.

This clone was seen only once. The same CDR3 arises from other DNA sequences in this sample as well. The chain has TRBV7-9 and TRBJ2-5, with D unresolved. This CDR3 is built from 11 residues. With 2 bases removed from V and 3 bases from J, the gap between germline ends came to 1 base. The germline V gene has CDR1 SEHNR and CDR2 FQNEAQ (reference sequence). Here the CDR3 DNA reads TGTGCCAGCAGCTTAAAAGAGACCCAGTACTTC. It is translated as CASSLKETQYF.

This chain joins TRBV9 and TRBJ2-1; TRBD2 matches at 10 bases. V trimming: 3 bases; J trimming: 5 bases; junction bases outside the gene matches: 5. The CDR3 sequence is 15 residues long. The germline CDR1 and CDR2 sequences are SGDLS and YYNGEE. As DNA, the CDR3 is TGTGCCAGCAGCGGATGGACTAGCGGACACAATGAGCAGTTCTTC. Translated, it gives CASSGWTSGHNEQFF.

This clone has a single count. The V call is TRBV5-1, the J call TRBJ2-2; 13 bases align to TRBD2. Germline CDR1 is SGHRS and CDR2 is YFSETQ. This CDR3 contains 18 residues. V gave up 4 bases and J gave up 4 bases; unmatched junction bases: 10. The CDR3 loop is CASSTPGTSGATTGELFF. The CDR3 DNA is TGCGCCAGCAGCACCCCCGGGACTAGCGGGGCTACCACCGGGGAGCTGTTTTTT.

The table lists this clone with a count of one. The chain uses TRBV5-1 and TRBJ2-3; D is ambiguous. Trimming removed 2 bases at V and 5 bases at J, with 15 bases between. Germline-derived CDR1 and CDR2 are SGHRS and YFSETQ. The CDR3 has 15 residues. The CDR3: CASSFTLRSGDTQYF. CDR3 nucleotides: TGCGCCAGCAGCTTTACGTTGAGGTCGGGAGATACGCAGTATTTT.

The chain combines TRBV5-4 with TRBJ2-7, with D possibly TRBD1 on 6 matching bases. CDR3 length: 12 residues. Germline assignment: CDR1 SGHNT and CDR2 YYREEE (reference sequence). Trimming pared 4 bases from V and 3 bases from J, leaving 8 bases between. CDR3 loop: CASSQQGYEQYF. In nucleotides, the CDR3 is TGTGCCAGCAGCCAACAGGGCTACGAGCAGTACTTC. Full variable domain (remainder filled in from reference TRBV5-4 and TRBJ2-7): ETGVTQSPTHLIKTRGQQVTLRCSSQSGHNTVSWYQQALGQGPQFIFQYYREEENGRGNFPPRFSGLQFPNYSSELNVNALELDDSALYLCASSQQGYEQYFGPGTRLTVT.

This chain links TRBV28 with TRBJ2-7; the D is unclear. The CDR3 runs to 11 residues. Germline V CDR1 and CDR2: MDHEN, SYDVKM. V was shortened by 4 bases and J by 5 bases, with 6 bases between the two germline ends. CDR3 DNA sequence: TGTGCCAGCAGTTCCCGTCACGAGCAGTACTTC. Amino acid sequence: CASSSRHEQYF.

A note on this clone: Other DNA variants within this sample encode the same CDR3. The rearrangement links TRBV11-2 to TRBJ2-3, with unresolved D. The CDR3 has 15 residues. V lost 1 base and J 0 bases, leaving 8 bases between the germline ends. Per germline, CDR1 SGHAT and CDR2 FQNNGV. CDR3 in amino acids: CASSLGGSSTDTQYF. The CDR3 DNA reads TGTGCCAGCAGCTTAGGGGGTTCTAGCACAGATACGCAGTATTTT.

This chain uses TRBV25-1 with TRBJ2-5; 7 positions agree with TRBD2. The CDR3 contains 16 residues. Germline V gene lookup returns CDR1 MGHDK and CDR2 SYGVNS. V lost 5 bases to trimming and J lost 2 bases; unmatched junction nucleotides: 11. CDR3 coding DNA: TGTGCCAGCAGTCGACCATCGGGGGGAAGGCAAGAGACCCAGTACTTC. Protein: CASSRPSGGRQETQYF.

This chain uses TRBV28 with TRBJ2-2, with a possible D match to TRBD2 (5 bases). The CDR3 runs 14 residues. V lost 6 bases and J lost 3, with 11 bases in between. Per the germline V gene, CDR1 is MDHEN and CDR2 is SYDVKM. The CDR3 coding sequence is TGTGCCAGCAGACTAGACACCGACACCGGGGAGCTGTTTTTT. Its translation is CASRLDTDTGELFF.

The chain joins TRBV27 to TRBJ2-2, with 7 bases that match TRBD2. V lost 5 bases and J lost 4; bases outside the gene matches: 16. This CDR3 has 18 residues. CDR1 is MNHEY and CDR2 is SMNVEV in the germline V gene (reference sequence). In nucleotides, the CDR3 is TGTGCCAGCAGTCCGTACCGGGACTATACCATTAGCACCGGGGAGCTGTTTTTT. Its translation is CASSPYRDYTISTGELFF.

V is TRBV5-5 and J is TRBJ2-7, with 10 bases lining up with TRBD2. CDR3 length: 15 residues. Germline lookup yields CDR1 SGHKS and CDR2 YYEKEE (reference sequence). V lost 4 bases to trimming and J lost 3 bases; unmatched junction nucleotides: 7. For the CDR3, the DNA is TGTGCCAGCAGCCCCGTACGGACTAGCGGCTACGAGCAGTACTTC. This encodes CASSPVRTSGYEQYF.